The sequence of this T cell receptor beta chain was determined in a study of blood T cell repertoires in COVID-19. TCRdb keeps only in-frame clones here, not all; method: immunoSEQ multiplex PCR. The table records 20,000 to 25,000 clones, about nine tenths of them present only once. V was cut by 0 bases and J by 4 bases, with 10 bases left in between. The germline V gene encodes CDR1 SGHRS and CDR2 YFSETQ. The CDR3 spans 14 residues. The chain uses TRBV5-1 and TRBJ1-1; no definite D call. Material for sequencing was peripheral blood. The receptor comes from a man aged 70 or older with active COVID-19. CDR3 in DNA: TGCGCCAGCAGCTTGGAAGGAGAGCGCACTGAAGCTTTCTTT. Translated, it gives CASSLEGERTEAFF.